The T cell receptor beta chain described here comes from a study of T cell changes during pregnancy in multiple sclerosis. The CDR3 contains 12 residues. Germline CDR1 reads GTSNPN; CDR2 reads SVGIG (reference sequence). Losses at the gene ends were 2 bases for V and 13 bases for J; bases not matched to a gene: 6. Data came from immunoSEQ multiplex PCR; TCRdb stores just in-frame clones and leaves some out. The sample carries 50,000 to 70,000 clones, about nine tenths recorded once. The sequence was obtained from a female donor with multiple sclerosis, enrolled in a pregnancy study. The gene calls are TRBV30 and TRBJ2-1, with 9 bases fitting TRBD1. Sequenced material: peripheral blood, taken in the second trimester of pregnancy. The CDR3 region has the DNA TGTGCCTGGAGTTCTTCGGGACAGGGCCAGTTCTTC. Amino acids: CAWSSSGQGQFF.